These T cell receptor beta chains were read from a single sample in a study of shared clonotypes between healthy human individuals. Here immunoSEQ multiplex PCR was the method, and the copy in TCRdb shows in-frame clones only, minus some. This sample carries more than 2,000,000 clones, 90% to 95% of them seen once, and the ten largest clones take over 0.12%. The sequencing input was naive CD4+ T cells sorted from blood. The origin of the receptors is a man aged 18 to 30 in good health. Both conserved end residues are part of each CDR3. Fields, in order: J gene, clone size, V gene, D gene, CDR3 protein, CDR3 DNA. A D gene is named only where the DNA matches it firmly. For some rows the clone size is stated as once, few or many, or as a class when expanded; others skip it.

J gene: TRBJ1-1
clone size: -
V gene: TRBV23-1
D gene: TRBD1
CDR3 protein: CASSQSQGGDTEAFF
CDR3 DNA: TGCGCCAGCAGTCAATCTCAGGGGGGAGACACTGAAGCTTTCTTT

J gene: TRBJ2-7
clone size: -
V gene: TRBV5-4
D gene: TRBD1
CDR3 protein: CASSLDNRGGDEQYF
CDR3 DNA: TGTGCCAGCAGCTTGGATAACAGGGGCGGCGACGAGCAGTACTTC

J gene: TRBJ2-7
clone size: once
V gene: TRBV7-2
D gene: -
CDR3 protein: CASSLGSGPQYF
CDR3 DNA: TGTGCCAGCAGCCTCGGAAGTGGGCCCCAGTACTTC

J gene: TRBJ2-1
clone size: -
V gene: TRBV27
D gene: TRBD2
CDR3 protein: CASRTSGYNEQFF
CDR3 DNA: TGTGCCAGCCGGACTAGCGGGTACAATGAGCAGTTCTTC

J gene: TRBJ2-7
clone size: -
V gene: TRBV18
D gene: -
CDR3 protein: CASSPPSSYEQYF
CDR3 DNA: TGTGCCAGCTCACCCCCCAGCTCCTACGAGCAGTACTTC

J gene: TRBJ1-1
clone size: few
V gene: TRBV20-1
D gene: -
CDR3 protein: CSAFDSPGAFF
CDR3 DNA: TGCAGTGCTTTCGACTCCCCTGGAGCTTTCTTT

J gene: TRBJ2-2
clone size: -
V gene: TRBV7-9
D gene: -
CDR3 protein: CASSPDGSTGELFF
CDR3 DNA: TGTGCCAGCAGCCCTGACGGGTCGACCGGGGAGCTGTTTTTT

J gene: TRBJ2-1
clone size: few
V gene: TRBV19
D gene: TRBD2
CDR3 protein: CASSRGTSGYNEQFF
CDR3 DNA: TGTGCCAGTAGTAGGGGGACTAGCGGATACAATGAGCAGTTCTTC

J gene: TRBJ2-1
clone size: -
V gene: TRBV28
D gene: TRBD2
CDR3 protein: CASTVAGGQYNEQFF
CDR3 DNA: TGTGCCAGCACCGTAGCGGGGGGGCAGTACAATGAGCAGTTCTTC

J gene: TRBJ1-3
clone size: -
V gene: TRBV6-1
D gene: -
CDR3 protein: CASRRKDGSRNTIYF
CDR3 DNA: TGTGCCAGCAGACGAAAGGACGGGTCGAGAAACACCATATATTTT

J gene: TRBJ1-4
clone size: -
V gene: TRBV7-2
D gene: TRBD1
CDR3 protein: CASSLFQGANEKLFF
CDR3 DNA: TGTGCCAGCAGCTTATTCCAGGGGGCGAATGAAAAACTGTTTTTT

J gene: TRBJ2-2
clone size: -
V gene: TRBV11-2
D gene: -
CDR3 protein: CASSFATYNTGELFF
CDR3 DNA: TGTGCCAGCAGCTTTGCTACCTATAACACCGGGGAGCTGTTTTTT

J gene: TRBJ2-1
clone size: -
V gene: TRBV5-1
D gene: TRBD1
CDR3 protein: CASSPYSDRPWEIF
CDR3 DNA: TGCGCCAGCAGCCCCTACTCGGACAGGCCCTGGGAGATCTTC

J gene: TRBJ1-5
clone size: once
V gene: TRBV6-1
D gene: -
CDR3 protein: CASSEGSQPQHF
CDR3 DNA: TGTGCCAGCAGTGAAGGGTCTCAGCCCCAGCATTTT

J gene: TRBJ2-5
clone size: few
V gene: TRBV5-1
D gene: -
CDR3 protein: CASSLAQETQYF
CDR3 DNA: TGCGCCAGCAGCTTGGCGCAAGAGACCCAGTACTTC

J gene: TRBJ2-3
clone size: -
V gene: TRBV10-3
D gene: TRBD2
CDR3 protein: CAISSGGADTQYF
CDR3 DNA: TGTGCCATCAGCTCGGGGGGGGCAGATACGCAGTATTTT

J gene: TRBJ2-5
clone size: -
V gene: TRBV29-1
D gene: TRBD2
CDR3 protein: CSVENQGTSGFGQTQYF
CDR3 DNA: TGCAGCGTTGAAAATCAAGGGACTAGCGGATTTGGGCAGACCCAGTACTTC

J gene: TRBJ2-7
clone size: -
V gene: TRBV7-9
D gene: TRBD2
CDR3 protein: CASSPSGLAGAYEQYF
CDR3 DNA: TGTGCCAGCAGCCCGTCAGGACTAGCGGGGGCCTACGAGCAGTACTTC

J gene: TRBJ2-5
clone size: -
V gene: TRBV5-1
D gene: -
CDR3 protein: CASSVVATSQETQYF
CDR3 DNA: TGCGCCAGCAGCGTTGTCGCGACATCCCAAGAGACCCAGTACTTC

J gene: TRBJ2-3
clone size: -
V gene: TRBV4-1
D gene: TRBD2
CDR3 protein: CASSPGWAREGLTDTQYF
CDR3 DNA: TGCGCCAGCAGCCCTGGTTGGGCCAGGGAGGGCCTCACAGATACGCAGTATTTT

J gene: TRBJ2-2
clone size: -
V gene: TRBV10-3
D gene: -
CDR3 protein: CAISGGQNTGELFF
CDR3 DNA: TGTGCCATCAGTGGAGGACAGAACACCGGGGAGCTGTTTTTT

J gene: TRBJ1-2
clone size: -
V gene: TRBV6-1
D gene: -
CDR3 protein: CASSKGGLSGAGSGYTF
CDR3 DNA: TGTGCCAGCAGTAAAGGGGGACTATCGGGGGCAGGGAGTGGCTACACCTTC

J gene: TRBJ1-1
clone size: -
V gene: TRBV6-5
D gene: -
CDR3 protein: CASSWGELNTEAFF
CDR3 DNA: TGTGCCAGCAGTTGGGGCGAATTGAACACTGAAGCTTTCTTT

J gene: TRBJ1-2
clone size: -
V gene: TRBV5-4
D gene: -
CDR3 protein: CASSKDRGANYGYTF
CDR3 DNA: TGTGCCAGCAGCAAGGACCGGGGAGCTAACTATGGCTACACCTTC

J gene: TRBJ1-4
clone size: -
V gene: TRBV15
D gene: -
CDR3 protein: CATSRDSGRRNEKLFF
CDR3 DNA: TGTGCCACCAGCAGAGATTCTGGCAGGAGGAATGAAAAACTGTTTTTT

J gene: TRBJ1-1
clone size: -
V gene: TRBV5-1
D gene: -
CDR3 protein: CASSLISGAVTEAFF
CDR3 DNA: TGCGCCAGCAGCTTGATATCGGGGGCAGTAACTGAAGCTTTCTTT

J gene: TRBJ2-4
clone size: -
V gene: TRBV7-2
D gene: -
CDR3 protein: CASSLAGPQAKNIQYF
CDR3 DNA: TGTGCCAGCAGCTTAGCGGGGCCACAGGCCAAAAACATTCAGTACTTC

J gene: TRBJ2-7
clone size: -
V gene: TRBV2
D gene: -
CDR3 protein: CASRYSLSSYEQYF
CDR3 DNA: TGTGCCAGCAGATACAGCCTTAGCTCCTACGAGCAGTACTTC

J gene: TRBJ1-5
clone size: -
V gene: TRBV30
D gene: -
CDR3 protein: CAWSVGFYNQPQHF
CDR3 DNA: TGTGCCTGGAGTGTAGGGTTCTACAATCAGCCCCAGCATTTT

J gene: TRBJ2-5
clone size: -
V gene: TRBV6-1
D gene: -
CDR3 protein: CASSSAPEETQYF
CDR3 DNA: TGTGCCAGCAGTTCGGCACCCGAAGAGACCCAGTACTTC

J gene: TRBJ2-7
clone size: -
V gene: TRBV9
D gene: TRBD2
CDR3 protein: CASSAGTSAYEQYF
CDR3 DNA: TGTGCCAGCAGCGCCGGGACTAGCGCATACGAGCAGTACTTC

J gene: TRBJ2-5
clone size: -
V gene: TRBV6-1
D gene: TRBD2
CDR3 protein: CTSGGLAGKETQYF
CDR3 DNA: TGTACCAGCGGGGGACTAGCGGGGAAAGAGACCCAGTACTTC

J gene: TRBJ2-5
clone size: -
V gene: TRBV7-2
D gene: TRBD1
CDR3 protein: CASSLLTGTGGFRETQYF
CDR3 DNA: TGTGCCAGCAGCTTACTAACCGGGACAGGGGGCTTCAGAGAGACCCAGTACTTC

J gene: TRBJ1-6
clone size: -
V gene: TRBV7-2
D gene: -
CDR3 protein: CASSLRSPEPNSPLHF
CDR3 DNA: TGTGCCAGCAGCTTACGATCGCCAGAGCCAAATTCACCCCTCCACTTT

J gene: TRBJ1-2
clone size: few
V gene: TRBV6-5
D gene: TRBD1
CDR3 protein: CASSPTGGYGYTF
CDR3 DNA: TGTGCCAGCAGTCCGACAGGGGGATATGGCTACACCTTC

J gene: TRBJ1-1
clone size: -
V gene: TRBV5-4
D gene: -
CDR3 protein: CASSTTGNRGNTEAFF
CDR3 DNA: TGTGCCAGCAGCACCACCGGGAATAGGGGGAACACTGAAGCTTTCTTT

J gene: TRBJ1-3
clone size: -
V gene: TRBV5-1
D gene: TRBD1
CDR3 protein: CASSAWDSGQPGNTIYF
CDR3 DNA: TGCGCCAGCAGCGCCTGGGACAGCGGGCAACCTGGAAACACCATATATTTT

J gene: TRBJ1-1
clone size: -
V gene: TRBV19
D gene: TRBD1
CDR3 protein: CASSYGGTGAFF
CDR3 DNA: TGTGCCAGTAGTTATGGAGGGACAGGAGCTTTCTTT

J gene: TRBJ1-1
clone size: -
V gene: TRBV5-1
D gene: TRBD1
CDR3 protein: CASSRGTENTEAFF
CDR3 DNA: TGCGCCAGCAGCCGTGGGACAGAGAACACTGAAGCTTTCTTT

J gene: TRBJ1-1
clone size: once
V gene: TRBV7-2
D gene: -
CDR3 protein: CASSFPGAPTAFF
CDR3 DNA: TGTGCCAGCAGCTTCCCGGGGGCCCCCACAGCTTTCTTT

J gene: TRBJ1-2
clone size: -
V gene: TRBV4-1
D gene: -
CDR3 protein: CASSPGGMRGTNYGYTF
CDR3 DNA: TGCGCCAGCAGCCCCGGAGGAATGAGGGGGACTAACTATGGCTACACCTTC

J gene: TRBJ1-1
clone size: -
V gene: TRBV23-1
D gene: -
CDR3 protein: CASSQKSYAELVTEAFF
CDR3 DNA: TGCGCCAGCAGTCAAAAATCGTATGCGGAACTTGTCACTGAAGCTTTCTTT

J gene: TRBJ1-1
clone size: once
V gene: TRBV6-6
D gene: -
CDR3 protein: CASNLGRGAFF
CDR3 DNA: TGTGCCAGCAACCTCGGCAGAGGGGCTTTCTTT

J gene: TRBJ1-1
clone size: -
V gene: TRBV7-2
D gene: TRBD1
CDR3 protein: CASSPDRGEAFF
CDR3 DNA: TGTGCCAGCAGCCCGGACAGGGGTGAAGCTTTCTTT

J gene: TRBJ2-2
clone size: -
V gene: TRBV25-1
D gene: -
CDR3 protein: CASSEPINTGELFF
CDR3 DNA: TGTGCCAGCAGTGAACCCATTAACACCGGGGAGCTGTTTTTT